The rows below give T cell receptor beta chains drawn from one sample of a study of blood T cells in healthy people across ages. TCRdb itself ran the 5' RACE reads through MiXCR, one entry per CDR3 protein. In the table there are 1.5 million to 2 million distinct CDR3 sequences, around 40% of which are singletons. The sample taken for sequencing was blood. The receptors stem from a human donor in good health. The CDR3 runs from the conserved cysteine through the conserved F or W. The D gene is left open where the match is weak. The size entry is marked missing in some rows and otherwise reads once, few, many or a size class.

>TRBV6-6|many|TRBD1|TRBJ1-2
CASSQTGTGYTGYTF
TGTGCCAGCAGTCAGACCGGGACAGGGTACACTGGCTACACCTTC
>TRBV9|few|TRBD1|TRBJ2-1
CTSSPGQGGNEQFF
TGTACCAGCAGCCCGGGACAGGGGGGAAATGAGCAGTTCTTC
>TRBV7-3|few|NA|TRBJ2-1
CASSTGLSGEQFF
TGTGCCAGCAGCACAGGCCTATCGGGAGAGCAGTTCTTC
>TRBV15|NA|NA|TRBJ2-1
CATSETENNEQFF
TGTGCCACCTCTGAGACGGAGAACAATGAGCAGTTCTTC
>TRBV20-1|NA|NA|TRBJ2-1
CSAYVSTGSNEQFF
TGCAGTGCCTATGTTTCGACAGGATCCAATGAGCAGTTCTTC
>TRBV5-1|NA|NA|TRBJ1-2
CASSWQGGSSYGYTF
TGCGCCAGCAGCTGGCAGGGAGGATCATCGTATGGCTACACCTTC
>TRBV7-6|NA|NA|TRBJ1-1
CASSPLNRAANTEAFF
TGTGCCAGCAGCCCCCTCAACAGAGCAGCGAACACTGAAGCTTTCTTT
>TRBV11-1|NA|NA|TRBJ2-1
CASSLDDPYNEQFF
TGTGCCAGCAGCTTAGACGACCCCTACAATGAGCAGTTCTTC
>TRBV5-1|NA|TRBD1|TRBJ2-5
CASSLQGDGETQYF
TGCGCCAGTAGCTTACAGGGGGATGGAGAGACCCAGTACTTC
>TRBV10-3|few|NA|TRBJ2-5
CAISEAPGHQETQYF
TGTGCCATCAGTGAAGCTCCGGGACACCAAGAGACCCAGTACTTC
>TRBV6-6|few|TRBD1|TRBJ1-2
CASVRGQGEYGYTF
TGTGCCAGCGTCCGAGGACAGGGGGAATATGGCTACACCTTC
>TRBV4-3|NA|TRBD1|TRBJ2-3
CASSQGDSLISTDTQYF
TGCGCCAGCAGCCAAGGGGACAGCCTTATCTCCACAGATACGCAGTATTTT
>TRBV7-2|NA|NA|TRBJ1-4
CASSFGTAEKLFF
TGTGCCAGCAGCTTCGGGACTGCTGAAAAACTGTTTTTT
>TRBV15|few|NA|TRBJ1-2
CATSIQGGGYTF
TGTGCCACCAGCATCCAGGGTGGTGGCTACACCTTC
>TRBV9|NA|NA|TRBJ2-7
CASSPGNLYYEQYF
TGTGCCAGCAGTCCAGGGAACCTTTACTACGAGCAGTACTTC
>TRBV6-2/TRBV6-3|many|NA|TRBJ2-5
CASSYWGRKETQYF
TGTGCCAGCAGTTATTGGGGACGAAAAGAGACCCAGTACTTC
>TRBV4-3|NA|NA|TRBJ2-7
CASSRAGQGIYEQYF
TGCGCCAGCAGTCGGGCGGGGCAGGGAATTTACGAGCAGTACTTC